This TCR beta chain was recorded in a study of regulatory T cells in long-lasting Graves disease. Study-wide results and caveats: Comparison showed that persistent patients shared more public clonotypes (about 3,000) than new patients (approximately 930).

The time point here: persistent/refractory GD, antithyroid drugs over 5 years with positive TRAb. Extracted PBMC RNA gave rise to the TCR library. Doctors identified Graves' disease using the American Thyroid Association guidelines. In its sample, this clonotype was seen many times. Its specificity is not known. The CDR3 extends over 13 amino acids. Germline values: CDR1 MDHEN, CDR2 SYDVKM. V was cut by 6 bases and J by 2 bases, with 10 bases left in between. Building the TCR beta libraries relied on iRepertoire HTBI primers, and CDR3 regions underwent Arm-PCR. As handled by the study authors: The study identified roughly 59 TRBV and approximately 13 TRBJ segments across samples. TCRdb recomputed calls from the multiplex PCR reads with MiXCR, one row per CDR3 protein. The V and J calls were determined by TCRdb, not by the authors. The sample shows around 400,000 distinct CDR3 sequences, around 23% of them seen only once.

The receptor was isolated from a woman in her forties with Graves disease. The rearrangement links TRBV28 to TRBJ2-5; possible D gene TRBD2, 5 bases. The sequencing used peripheral blood mononuclear cells (PBMCs), collected when the disease was refractory, from a patient treated with antithyroid drugs. CDR3 bases: TGTGCCAGCAGAGGAGGCGGGCAAGAGACCCAGTACTTC. Its translation is CASRGGGQETQYF.